These T cell receptor beta chains were read from a single sample in a study of cytomegalovirus exposure and HLA in healthy donors. Generated by immunoSEQ multiplex PCR, the TCRdb table keeps only in-frame clones and is missing some. The table shows some 150,000 clones, with about 85% occurring only once. The material sequenced was PBMCs. Every receptor here comes from a woman aged 18-35 years in good health and CMV-seronegative. The CDR3 runs from the conserved cysteine through the conserved F or W. Each record gives: J gene, V gene, D gene, CDR3 protein. The D gene is left open where the match is weak.

>TRBJ1-3|TRBV7-9|.
CASSVGLSGNTIYF
>TRBJ1-2|TRBV5-8|TRBD1
CASTTGGCGYGYTF
>TRBJ2-3|TRBV4-2|.
CASSQAVSVEGDTQYF
>TRBJ2-3|TRBV27|TRBD2
CASTPRRLAGTDTQYF
>TRBJ1-2|TRBV30|.
CAWSVQTGTQGYTF
>TRBJ2-7|TRBV5-1|TRBD2
CASSLASGSGYEQYF
>TRBJ1-1|TRBV28|.
CASNIGGAGAFF
>TRBJ2-2|TRBV7-7|.
CASSPQGLGTGELFF
>TRBJ2-4|TRBV18|.
CASSPPLSGKNIQYF
>TRBJ2-3|TRBV2|TRBD1
CASDRGLTDTQYF
>TRBJ1-4|TRBV6-1|.
CASSEALGRRNPLFF
>TRBJ2-1|TRBV5-1|.
CASSLGGEYNEQFF
>TRBJ2-2|TRBV2|.
CASSGPRVYPGELFF
>TRBJ1-1|TRBV4-1|.
CASSQDPHRNTEAFF
>TRBJ2-1|TRBV28|TRBD2
CASCGGGAGNEQFF
>TRBJ1-1|TRBV2|TRBD1
CASIQGANTEAFF
>TRBJ1-2|TRBV28|TRBD1
CASSSTRDRSYGYTF
>TRBJ2-5|TRBV5-1|.
CASSLRGFQETQYF
>.|TRBV27|TRBD1
CASSLSTGGYEQYF
>TRBJ2-7|TRBV28|.
CASSLPQPGMREQYF
>TRBJ1-3|TRBV19|.
CASSPSGGSGNTIYF
>TRBJ2-2|TRBV13|.
CASSFRQPGELFF
>TRBJ2-7|TRBV11-2|TRBD1
CASSFGTGSYEQYF
>TRBJ1-6|TRBV4-1|.
CASSQPRDSRNSPLHF
>.|TRBV7-8|TRBD2
CASSPRTSGRSSYEQYF